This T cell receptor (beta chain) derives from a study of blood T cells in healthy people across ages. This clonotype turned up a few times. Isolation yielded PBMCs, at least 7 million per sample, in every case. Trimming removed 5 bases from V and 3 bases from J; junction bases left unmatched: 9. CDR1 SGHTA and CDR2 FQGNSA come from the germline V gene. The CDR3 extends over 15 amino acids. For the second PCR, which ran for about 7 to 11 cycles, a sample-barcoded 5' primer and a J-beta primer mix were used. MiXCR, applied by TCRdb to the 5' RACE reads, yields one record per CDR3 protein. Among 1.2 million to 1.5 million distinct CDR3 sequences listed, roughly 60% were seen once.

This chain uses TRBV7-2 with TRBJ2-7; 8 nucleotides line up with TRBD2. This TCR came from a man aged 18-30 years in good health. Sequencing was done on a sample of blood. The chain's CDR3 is CASSLERGTYYEQYF. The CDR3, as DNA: TGTGCCAGCAGCCTGGAGCGGGGGACGTACTACGAGCAGTACTTC. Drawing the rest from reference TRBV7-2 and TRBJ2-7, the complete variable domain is GAGVSQSPSNKVTEKGKDVELRCDPISGHTALYWYRQSLGQGLEFLIYFQGNSAPDKSGLPSDRFSAERTGGSVSTLTIQRTQQEDSAVYLCASSLERGTYYEQYFGPGTRLTVT.